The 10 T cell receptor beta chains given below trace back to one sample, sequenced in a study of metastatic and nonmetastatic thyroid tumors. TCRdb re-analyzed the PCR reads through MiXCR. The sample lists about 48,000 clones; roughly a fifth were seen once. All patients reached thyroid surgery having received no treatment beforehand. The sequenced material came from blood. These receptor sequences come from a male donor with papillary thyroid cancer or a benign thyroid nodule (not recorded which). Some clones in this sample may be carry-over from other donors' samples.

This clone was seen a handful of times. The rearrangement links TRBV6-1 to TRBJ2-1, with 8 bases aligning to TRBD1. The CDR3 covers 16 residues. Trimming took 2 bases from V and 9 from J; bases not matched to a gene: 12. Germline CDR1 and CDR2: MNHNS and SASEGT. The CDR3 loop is CASSESFRQGYGEQFF. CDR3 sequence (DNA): TGTGCCAGCAGTGAAAGTTTCCGACAGGGGTACGGTGAGCAGTTCTTC.

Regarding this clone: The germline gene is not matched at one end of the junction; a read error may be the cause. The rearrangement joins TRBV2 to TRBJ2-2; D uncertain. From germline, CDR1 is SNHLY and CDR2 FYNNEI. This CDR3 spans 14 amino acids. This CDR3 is CSSSGRINTGELFF. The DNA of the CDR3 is TGTTCCAGCAGTGGCCGTATCAACACCGGGGAGCTGTTTTTT.

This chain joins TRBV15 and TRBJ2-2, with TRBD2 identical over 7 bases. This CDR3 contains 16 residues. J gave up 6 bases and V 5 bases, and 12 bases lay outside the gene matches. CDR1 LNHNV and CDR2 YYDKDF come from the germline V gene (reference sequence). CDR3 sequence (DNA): TGTGCCACCAGCCCGCTACTAGCGTGGGGGTCCGGGGAGCTGTTTTTT. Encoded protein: CATSPLLAWGSGELFF.

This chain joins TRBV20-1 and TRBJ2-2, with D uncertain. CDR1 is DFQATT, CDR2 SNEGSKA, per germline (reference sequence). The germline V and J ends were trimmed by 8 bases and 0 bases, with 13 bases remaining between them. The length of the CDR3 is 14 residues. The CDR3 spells CSTTTPPNTGELFF. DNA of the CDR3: TGCAGTACCACGACTCCACCGAACACCGGGGAGCTGTTTTTT.

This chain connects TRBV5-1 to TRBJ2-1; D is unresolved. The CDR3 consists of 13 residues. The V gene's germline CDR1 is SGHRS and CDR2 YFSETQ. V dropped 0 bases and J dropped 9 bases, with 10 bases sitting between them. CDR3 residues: CASSLGNVIEQFF. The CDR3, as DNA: TGCGCCAGCAGCTTGGGGAACGTAATTGAGCAGTTCTTC.

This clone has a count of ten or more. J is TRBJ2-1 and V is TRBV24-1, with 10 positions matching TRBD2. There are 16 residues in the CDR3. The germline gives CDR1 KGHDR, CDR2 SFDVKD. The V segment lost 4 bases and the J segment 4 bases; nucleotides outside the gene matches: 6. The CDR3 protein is CATSDPTSGKYNEQFF. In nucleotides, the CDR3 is TGTGCCACCAGTGACCCTACTAGCGGGAAGTACAATGAGCAGTTCTTC.

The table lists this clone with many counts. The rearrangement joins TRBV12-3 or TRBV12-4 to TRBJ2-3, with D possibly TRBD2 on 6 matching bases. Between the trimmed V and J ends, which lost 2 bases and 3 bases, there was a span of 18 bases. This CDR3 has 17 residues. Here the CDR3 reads CASSLPAGRDRTDTQYF. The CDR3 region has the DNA TGTGCCAGCAGTTTACCTGCAGGGCGGGATCGAACAGATACGCAGTATTTT.

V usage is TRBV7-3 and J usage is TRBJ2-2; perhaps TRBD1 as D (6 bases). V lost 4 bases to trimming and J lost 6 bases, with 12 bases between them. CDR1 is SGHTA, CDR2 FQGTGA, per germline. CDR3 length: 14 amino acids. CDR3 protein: CASSWDQGSGELFF. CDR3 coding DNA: TGTGCCAGCAGCTGGGATCAGGGGTCCGGGGAGCTGTTTTTT. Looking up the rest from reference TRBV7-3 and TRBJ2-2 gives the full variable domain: GAGVSQTPSNKVTEKGKYVELRCDPISGHTALYWYRQSLGQGPEFLIYFQGTGAADDSGLPNDRFFAVRPEGSVSTLKIQRTERGDSAVYLCASSWDQGSGELFFGEGSRLTVL.

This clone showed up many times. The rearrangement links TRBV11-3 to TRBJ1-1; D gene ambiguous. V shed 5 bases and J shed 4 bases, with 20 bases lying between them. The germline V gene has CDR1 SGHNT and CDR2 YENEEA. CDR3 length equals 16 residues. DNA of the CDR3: TGTGCCAGCAGCGGAGAGATTTCGGCCCTGGGCACTGAAGCTTTCTTT. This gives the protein CASSGEISALGTEAFF.

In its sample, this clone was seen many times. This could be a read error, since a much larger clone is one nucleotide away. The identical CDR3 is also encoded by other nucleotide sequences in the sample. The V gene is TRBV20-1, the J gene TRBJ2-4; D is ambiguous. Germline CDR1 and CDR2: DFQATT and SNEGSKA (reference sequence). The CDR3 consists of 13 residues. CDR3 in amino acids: CSARWQETNIQYF. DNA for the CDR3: TGCAGTGCTAGGTGGCAAGAGACAAACATCCAGTACTTC.